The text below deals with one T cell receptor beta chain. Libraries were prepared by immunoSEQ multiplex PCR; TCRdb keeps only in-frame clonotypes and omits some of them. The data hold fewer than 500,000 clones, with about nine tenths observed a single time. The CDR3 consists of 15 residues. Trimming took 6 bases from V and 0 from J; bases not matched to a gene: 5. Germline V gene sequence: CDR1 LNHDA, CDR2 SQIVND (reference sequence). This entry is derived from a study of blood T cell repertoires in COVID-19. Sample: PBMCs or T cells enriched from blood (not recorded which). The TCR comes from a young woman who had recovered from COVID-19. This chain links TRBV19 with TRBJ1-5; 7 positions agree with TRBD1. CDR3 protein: CASSWDSLSNQPQHF. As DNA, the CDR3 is TGTGCCAGTAGCTGGGACAGTCTTAGCAATCAGCCCCAGCATTTT.